This T cell receptor beta chain comes out of a study of blood T cell repertoires in COVID-19. Seattle patients were enrolled while actively infected and followed longitudinally. The table lists this clone with a few counts. Original handling: Amplifying reference gene primers gave estimates of nucleated cell counts. Using immunoSEQ multiplex PCR, the repertoire was profiled, and TCRdb retains in-frame clones only, with some absent. V and J calls and clone size are copied from that table; D and trimming were computed from the DNA. The sample has 96,000 or so clones; 80% to 90% are singletons. The CDR3 sequence is 16 residues long. Unmatched junction bases numbered 10, after V lost 2 bases and J lost 4 bases. Germline V gene sequence: CDR1 MGHRA, CDR2 YSYEKL.

The receptor was isolated from a human donor with COVID-19, enrolled during active disease. The donor label of this sample is uncertain. This chain joins TRBV4-1 and TRBJ2-7; 8 bases agree with TRBD1. The sequencing input was peripheral blood. The CDR3 sequence is CASSQLGGQGAYEQYF. In DNA form, the CDR3 reads TGCGCCAGCAGCCAATTGGGGGGCCAGGGGGCTTACGAGCAGTACTTC.